This is a list of T cell receptor beta chains from one sample in a study of blood T cell repertoires in COVID-19. The assay was immunoSEQ multiplex PCR, and TCRdb's table has in-frame clones only and misses some. This table holds 450,000 to 500,000 clones, about 85% found once. Input material: PBMCs or T cells enriched from blood (not recorded which). The receptor set was obtained from a woman younger than 35 who had recovered from COVID-19. Both conserved end residues are part of each CDR3. D genes are given only for firm matches. The size field is filled for only some rows; it gives once, few, many or a size class.

>-|15|TRBJ1-2|TRBV10-2|-
TGCGCCAGCAGTGAGTCGACCAGCGCTGCCTATGGCTACACCTTC
CASSESTSAAYGYTF
>-|16|TRBJ2-1|TRBV5-5|TRBD1
TGTGCCAGCAGCTTCTCCGGGACAGCGGAGATTAATGAGCAGTTCTTC
CASSFSGTAEINEQFF
>-|15|TRBJ1-1|TRBV4-1|TRBD1
TGCGCCAGCAGCCAAGCACAGGGGGGAAACACTGAAGCTTTCTTT
CASSQAQGGNTEAFF
>-|16|TRBJ1-5|TRBV19|TRBD1
TGTGCCAGTACCCCGACAGGGCAGAGCCCCAGTCAGCCCCAGCATTTT
CASTPTGQSPSQPQHF
>-|15|TRBJ1-2|TRBV5-1|-
TGCGCCAGCAGCTTGGCCCCGGGGGCTAACTATGGCTACACCTTC
CASSLAPGANYGYTF
>-|13|TRBJ1-6|TRBV10-3|-
TGTGCCTCCTCAGGGGCCGCTTATTCACCCCTCCACTTT
CASSGAAYSPLHF
>few|14|TRBJ2-2|TRBV29-1|-
TGCAGCGTCTCCGGGACTCAACGAACCGGGGAGCTGTTTTTT
CSVSGTQRTGELFF
>once|14|TRBJ1-1|TRBV7-3|-
TGTGCCAGCAGCCGTACGGGGAGGAACACTGAAGCTTTCTTT
CASSRTGRNTEAFF
>-|13|TRBJ2-7|TRBV5-4|TRBD1
TGTGCCAGCAGCGTGACAGGGTTCGACGAGCAGTACTTC
CASSVTGFDEQYF
>-|14|TRBJ1-6|TRBV2|-
TGTGCCAGCAGTGCTCAGGTCTATAATTCACCCCTCCACTTT
CASSAQVYNSPLHF
>-|13|TRBJ1-1|TRBV7-9|-
TGTGCCAGCAGCCTCTTTCCTAACACTGAAGCTTTCTTT
CASSLFPNTEAFF
>-|13|TRBJ1-4|TRBV3-1/TRBV3-2|TRBD1
TGTGCCAGCAGCCCCGCCACAGGGGGAGGGCTGTTTTTT
CASSPATGGGLFF
>-|15|TRBJ1-5|TRBV4-1|-
TGCGCCAGCAGCCAGGGGCGGTGGAGCAATCAGCCCCAGCATTTT
CASSQGRWSNQPQHF
>-|15|TRBJ1-3|TRBV10-3|TRBD1
TGTGCCATCAACGGACAGGGGGGGACTGAAAACACCATATATTTT
CAINGQGGTENTIYF
>-|16|TRBJ2-3|TRBV7-6|-
TGTGCCAGCAGTCCCCTCAGCGGAGCCTTGCGAGATACGCAGTATTTT
CASSPLSGALRDTQYF
>-|16|TRBJ1-5|TRBV4-1|TRBD1
TGCGCCAGCAGCCGAGAAGGGACAGGGAGCAATCAGCCCCAGCATTTT
CASSREGTGSNQPQHF
>-|16|TRBJ2-3|TRBV7-2|-
TGTGCCAGCAGCTTAGCCAGCTCCGCTGAGGGAGATACGCAGTATTTT
CASSLASSAEGDTQYF
>-|12|TRBJ1-1|TRBV5-6|-
TGTGCCAGCAGCTTTATCGACACTGAAGCTTTCTTT
CASSFIDTEAFF
>-|16|TRBJ1-5|TRBV30|-
TGTGCCTGGAGTGTTGGGATGGTTGGCACAGGTCAGCCCCAGCATTTT
CAWSVGMVGTGQPQHF
>-|17|TRBJ2-2|TRBV4-2|-
TGTGCCAGCAGCCAAGAAATAGGGCTAGCTAACACCGGGGAGCTGTTTTTT
CASSQEIGLANTGELFF
>-|15|TRBJ2-5|TRBV9|TRBD1
TGTGCCAGCAGCGTCGGGACAGATGGGCGGAAGACCCAGTACTTC
CASSVGTDGRKTQYF
>-|15|TRBJ1-1|TRBV29-1|TRBD1
TGCAGCGTATTGGACAGGGGAATGAAGCACACTGAAGCTTTCTTT
CSVLDRGMKHTEAFF
>-|13|TRBJ1-1|TRBV7-9|TRBD1
TGTGCCAGCAGGCGACAGGGAGTCACTGAAGCTTTCTTT
CASRRQGVTEAFF
>once|15|TRBJ2-1|TRBV15|TRBD1
TGTGCCACCAGCTTCGCGGGACAGGGGGCCGATGAGCAGTTCTTC
CATSFAGQGADEQFF
>-|15|TRBJ2-7|TRBV19|TRBD2
TGTGCCAGTAGTATCGGACTAGCGGGGGGCGACGAGCAGTACTTC
CASSIGLAGGDEQYF
>-|15|TRBJ2-2|TRBV9|TRBD2
TGTGCCAGCAGCCTCCTAGCGGGGGAGACCGGGGAGCTGTTTTTT
CASSLLAGETGELFF
>-|15|TRBJ2-7|TRBV9|TRBD2
TGTGCCAGCAGCTCCGAGCGGGGGGGGGACTACGAGCAGTACTTC
CASSSERGGDYEQYF
>-|15|TRBJ2-2|TRBV4-1|-
TGCGCCAGCAGCCAATACGGGGGGAACACCGGGGAGCTGTTTTTT
CASSQYGGNTGELFF
>-|16|TRBJ2-7|TRBV27|-
TGTGCCAGCAGTTTAACCCCCCGGGGGTCAACCGGGGAGCAGTACTTC
CASSLTPRGSTGEQYF
>-|17|TRBJ1-1|TRBV19|-
TGTGCCAGTAGTATTAGCTTCGGGGGGAGAGGGAACACTGAAGCTTTCTTT
CASSISFGGRGNTEAFF
>-|12|TRBJ1-2|TRBV6-4|-
TGTGCCACCTTCTCGGACTATGGTGGCTACACCTTC
CATFSDYGGYTF
>-|14|TRBJ1-5|TRBV5-5|-
TGTGCCAGCAGCTTGAGGGGTTTGGATCAGCCCCAGCATTTT
CASSLRGLDQPQHF
>-|14|TRBJ2-1|TRBV19|TRBD2
TGTGCCAGCGGGTTAGGCGGGGGATACAATGAGCAGTTCTTC
CASGLGGGYNEQFF
>-|13|TRBJ2-3|TRBV19|-
TGTGCCAGTAGTATATCCGCAGGGGATACGCAGTATTTT
CASSISAGDTQYF
>-|15|TRBJ1-5|TRBV28|-
TGTGCCAGCAGTACCGGGGGGGCGCGGGATCAGCCCCAGCATTTT
CASSTGGARDQPQHF
>few|16|TRBJ2-2|TRBV18|TRBD1
TGTGCCAGCTCTTCACCCCGGGACAGGGGCACCGGGGAGCTGTTTTTT
CASSSPRDRGTGELFF
>-|14|TRBJ1-2|TRBV30|TRBD1
TGTGCCTGGAGTCATACAGGGGTCATTTATGGCTACACCTTC
CAWSHTGVIYGYTF
>-|17|TRBJ2-5|TRBV5-1|TRBD1
TGCGCCAGCACCATCAACTCCGGGACAGGGGGCGCGGAGACCCAGTACTTC
CASTINSGTGGAETQYF
>-|13|TRBJ2-4|TRBV29-1|TRBD2
TGCAGCGCCGAGGGACTAGCGGGGGACATTCAGTACTTC
CSAEGLAGDIQYF
>-|16|TRBJ2-5|TRBV5-6|TRBD2
TGTGCCAGCAGCTTGAGGCTAGCGGGGGCCGGGGTGGCCCAGTACTTC
CASSLRLAGAGVAQYF